What follows are 18 T cell receptor beta chains derived from one specimen sequenced in a study of control samples from healthy donors and cancer patients. Clones were read by immunoSEQ multiplex PCR, and TCRdb kept only the in-frame ones, dropping some. This sample has around 110,000 clones; about 94% occur once, and the top ten carry roughly 2.7%. The sample was blood. The receptor source for this set is a man under 40 in good health.

In this sample, this clone turned up once. The rearrangement joins TRBV3-1 (or the pseudogene TRBV3-2) to TRBJ2-3; 8 positions match TRBD2. The CDR3 totals 16 residues. The trim removed 1 base at V and 6 bases at J, leaving 9 bases unmatched. Germline V gives CDR1 LGHDT, CDR2 YNNKEL (reference sequence). CDR3 DNA sequence: TGTGCCAGCAGCCAAGGGGAGGGACTAGTATTGGATACGCAGTATTTT. As protein: CASSQGEGLVLDTQYF.

The rearrangement uses TRBV7-9 and TRBJ2-2; TRBD1 matches 8 bases. The CDR3 has 15 residues. Unmatched junction bases numbered 5, after V lost 6 bases and J lost 2 bases. Germline V gene data show CDR1 as SEHNR and CDR2 as FQNEAQ (reference sequence). CDR3 region: CASRPTGANTGELFF. CDR3 nucleotides: TGTGCCAGCAGACCGACAGGGGCTAACACCGGGGAGCTGTTTTTT.

The table lists this clone with a count of one. The chain uses TRBV13 and TRBJ2-3; 9 bases line up with TRBD2. The CDR3 runs to 16 residues. The germline gives CDR1 PRHDT, CDR2 FYEKMQ (reference sequence). V trimming: 0 bases; J trimming: 5 bases; junction bases outside the gene matches: 6. This chain's CDR3 is CASSLGGGGAEDTQYF. CDR3 nucleotides: TGTGCCAGCAGCTTAGGAGGCGGGGGGGCCGAAGATACGCAGTATTTT.

The rearrangement uses TRBV5-1 and TRBJ2-5; 10 nucleotides match TRBD1. The CDR3 is made up of 14 amino acids. In germline, CDR1 is SGHRS, CDR2 YFSETQ. V dropped 7 bases and J dropped 3; count of bases not matched to a gene: 6. The CDR3 region is CASWTGGRKETQYF. The DNA for the CDR3 is TGCGCCAGCTGGACAGGGGGACGTAAAGAGACCCAGTACTTC.

The V gene is TRBV9, the J gene TRBJ2-1; 10 bases are shared with TRBD2. J lost 7 bases, V lost 4 bases, and 11 bases had no gene match. The length of the CDR3 is 16 residues. Germline V lookup: CDR1 SGDLS, CDR2 YYNGEE. CDR3 nucleotide sequence: TGTGCCAGCAGCTCCCGAGGACTAGCGGAGGGAAATGAGCAGTTCTTC. This sequence encodes CASSSRGLAEGNEQFF.

This chain connects TRBV12-5 to TRBJ2-2; D is unclear. Germline CDR1 is LGHNT and CDR2 is FRNRAP. Trimming took 1 base from V and 1 from J, leaving 1 base between them. CDR3 length: 13 amino acids. The chain's CDR3 is CASGLGNTGELFF. The CDR3, as DNA: TGTGCTAGTGGTTTGGGGAACACCGGGGAGCTGTTTTTT.

The CDR3 DNA sequence: TGCGCCAGCAGCCCGGGACAGGGAGGGTACAATGAGCAGTTCTTC. It yields the protein CASSPGQGGYNEQFF. V and J are TRBV5-1 and TRBJ2-1, with 9 bases matching TRBD1. The CDR3 covers 15 residues. The germline V gene has CDR1 SGHRS and CDR2 YFSETQ. V trimming: 4 bases; J trimming: 4 bases; junction bases outside the gene matches: 6.

The chain links TRBV19 to TRBJ1-1, with D possibly being TRBD1 (5 bases). The CDR3 runs to 14 residues. Trimming removed 10 bases from V and 9 bases from J, with 24 bases in between. CDR1 and CDR2 (germline): LNHDA, SQIVND (reference sequence). The CDR3 reads CATNSHRDANQAFF. In nucleotides, the CDR3 is TGTGCCACCAACTCCCACCGGGACGCGAATCAAGCTTTCTTT.

The sample holds one count of this clone. V gene TRBV14 combines with J gene TRBJ1-2; D gene uncertain. This CDR3 is 16 amino acids long. Deletions cut 1 base from V and 6 bases from J, with 18 bases between. The V gene's germline CDR1 is SGHDN and CDR2 FVKESK. The CDR3 coding sequence is TGTGCCAGCAGCCAAGGTACTCAGGCTCCCTACGATGGCTACACCTTC. Translation gives CASSQGTQAPYDGYTF.

The chain recombines TRBV5-1 with TRBJ2-6, with 9 bases aligning to TRBD1. This CDR3 has 19 residues. After removal of 0 bases from V and 2 bases from J, the junction contained 9 bases not matched to a gene. Germline CDR1 and CDR2: SGHRS and YFSETQ. The CDR3, as DNA: TGCGCCAGCAGCTTGGGGACCGGGACAGGGTACCCTGGGGCCAACGTCCTGACTTTC. This gives the protein CASSLGTGTGYPGANVLTF.

The V gene is TRBV5-1, the J gene TRBJ2-1; D is perhaps TRBD2 (5 bases). The V gene lost 0 bases and the J gene lost 0 bases, with 16 bases spanning the gap. The CDR3 is 18 amino acids. Germline V gene data show CDR1 as SGHRS and CDR2 as YFSETQ. The CDR3 loop is CASSLGLLLGSSYNEQFF. In DNA form, the CDR3 reads TGCGCCAGCAGCTTGGGACTTCTCCTGGGGAGCTCCTACAATGAGCAGTTCTTC.

J is TRBJ2-2 and V is TRBV6-2 or TRBV6-3, with a weak D call TRBD1 (6 bases). There are 15 residues in the CDR3. Trimming stripped 5 bases from V and 3 bases from J, with 13 bases between. The germline V gene has CDR1 MNHEY and CDR2 SVGEGT. This CDR3 reads CASSLEQGYTGELFF. CDR3 sequence (DNA): TGTGCCAGCAGTCTCGAGCAGGGGTACACCGGGGAGCTGTTTTTT.

The genes are TRBV25-1 and TRBJ1-1; TRBD1 aligns across 12 bases. Trimming removed 5 bases from V and 6 bases from J; junction bases left unmatched: 10. The CDR3 has 16 amino acids. In germline, CDR1 is MGHDK, CDR2 SYGVNS. The CDR3: CASSPRDRGRSAEAFF. CDR3 DNA: TGTGCCAGCAGTCCCCGGGACAGGGGGCGGTCGGCTGAAGCTTTCTTT.

The gene calls are TRBV27 and TRBJ2-5, with 8 bases matching TRBD1. J gave up 5 bases and V 5 bases, and 10 bases lay outside the gene matches. Germline CDR1 MNHEY, CDR2 SMNVEV (reference sequence). The CDR3 runs to 15 residues. This CDR3 is CASSPYPRGRETQYF. The DNA for the CDR3 is TGTGCCAGCAGTCCATACCCCAGGGGGCGGGAGACCCAGTACTTC.

The chain recombines TRBV19 with TRBJ1-4; D is undetermined. Germline V gene lookup returns CDR1 LNHDA and CDR2 SQIVND (reference sequence). This CDR3 is 13 amino acids long. Trimming pared 2 bases from V and 6 bases from J, leaving 7 bases between. In nucleotides, the CDR3 is TGTGCCAGTAGTATAAGCACGCATGAAAAACTGTTTTTT. Its protein product is CASSISTHEKLFF.

The J gene is TRBJ2-5, the V gene TRBV3-1 (or the pseudogene TRBV3-2); no firm D call. The CDR3 is made up of 13 amino acids. Trimming took off 4 bases at V and 1 base at J, with 7 bases between the two ends. Germline CDR1 reads LGHDT; CDR2 reads YNNKEL (reference sequence). The CDR3 spells CASSPFAQETQYF. DNA of the CDR3: TGTGCCAGCAGCCCCTTCGCCCAAGAGACCCAGTACTTC.

V and J are TRBV7-9 and TRBJ1-6; TRBD1 matches 9 bases. The CDR3 is made up of 15 amino acids. Unmatched junction bases numbered 5, after V lost 4 bases and J lost 7 bases. Germline CDR1 SEHNR, CDR2 FQNEAQ (reference sequence). This chain's CDR3 is CASSSIGQGNSPLHF. CDR3 bases: TGTGCCAGCAGCTCGATCGGACAGGGGAATTCACCCCTCCACTTT.

The chain has TRBV28 and TRBJ1-2, with TRBD1 matching 8 bases. This CDR3 is built from 14 residues. Looked up from germline, CDR1 is MDHEN and CDR2 is SYDVKM. J was trimmed by 1 base and V by 6 bases; bases with no gene match: 4. CDR3 DNA: TGTGCCAGCAGATTACAGGGGGTTAACTATGGCTACACCTTC. Its translation is CASRLQGVNYGYTF.